What follows are 3 T cell receptor beta chains derived from one specimen sequenced in a study of T cells in Graves' hyperthyroidism and ophthalmopathy. TCR beta CDR3 region amplification was performed from RNA transcripts. During a first-round RT-PCR of the TCR CDR3, the HTBI primer set was used. TCRdb fed the multiplex PCR reads into MiXCR, producing one record per CDR3 protein. This table has more than 300,000 distinct CDR3 sequences, about 15% appearing once. Sequenced material: blood. The receptors shown here come from a woman in her twenties or thirties with Graves' hyperthyroidism.

This clonotype has a count of ten or more. The V call is TRBV11-2, the J call TRBJ2-5; 10 bases match TRBD1. The CDR3 extends over 17 amino acids. V gave up 5 bases and J gave up 0 bases; unmatched junction bases: 9. Germline lookup yields CDR1 SGHAT and CDR2 FQNNGV. In DNA form, the CDR3 reads TGTGCCAGCAGCCGTAGGTCAGGGACAGGGGACCAAGAGACCCAGTACTTC. Translation gives CASSRRSGTGDQETQYF.

This clonotype was recorded at least ten times. The chain links TRBV20-1 to TRBJ1-5, with D maybe TRBD1 (5 bases). Germline values: CDR1 DFQATT, CDR2 SNEGSKA (reference sequence). CDR3 length equals 13 residues. V was shortened by 6 bases and J by 8 bases, with 17 bases between the two germline ends. CDR3: CSAQRGTAEPQHF. In DNA form, the CDR3 reads TGCAGTGCCCAACGGGGGACCGCAGAGCCCCAGCATTTT.

This clonotype was detected many times. This sequence joins TRBV29-1 and TRBJ1-1; TRBD1 agrees at 11 bases. The J segment lost 4 bases and the V segment lost 0 bases, leaving 7 bases of the junction unmatched. Per germline, CDR1 SQVTM and CDR2 ANQGSEA. CDR3 size: 16 residues. DNA of the CDR3: TGCAGCGTTGAAGATCTATTGGGACAGGGGGGCACTGAAGCTTTCTTT. Translated: CSVEDLLGQGGTEAFF.